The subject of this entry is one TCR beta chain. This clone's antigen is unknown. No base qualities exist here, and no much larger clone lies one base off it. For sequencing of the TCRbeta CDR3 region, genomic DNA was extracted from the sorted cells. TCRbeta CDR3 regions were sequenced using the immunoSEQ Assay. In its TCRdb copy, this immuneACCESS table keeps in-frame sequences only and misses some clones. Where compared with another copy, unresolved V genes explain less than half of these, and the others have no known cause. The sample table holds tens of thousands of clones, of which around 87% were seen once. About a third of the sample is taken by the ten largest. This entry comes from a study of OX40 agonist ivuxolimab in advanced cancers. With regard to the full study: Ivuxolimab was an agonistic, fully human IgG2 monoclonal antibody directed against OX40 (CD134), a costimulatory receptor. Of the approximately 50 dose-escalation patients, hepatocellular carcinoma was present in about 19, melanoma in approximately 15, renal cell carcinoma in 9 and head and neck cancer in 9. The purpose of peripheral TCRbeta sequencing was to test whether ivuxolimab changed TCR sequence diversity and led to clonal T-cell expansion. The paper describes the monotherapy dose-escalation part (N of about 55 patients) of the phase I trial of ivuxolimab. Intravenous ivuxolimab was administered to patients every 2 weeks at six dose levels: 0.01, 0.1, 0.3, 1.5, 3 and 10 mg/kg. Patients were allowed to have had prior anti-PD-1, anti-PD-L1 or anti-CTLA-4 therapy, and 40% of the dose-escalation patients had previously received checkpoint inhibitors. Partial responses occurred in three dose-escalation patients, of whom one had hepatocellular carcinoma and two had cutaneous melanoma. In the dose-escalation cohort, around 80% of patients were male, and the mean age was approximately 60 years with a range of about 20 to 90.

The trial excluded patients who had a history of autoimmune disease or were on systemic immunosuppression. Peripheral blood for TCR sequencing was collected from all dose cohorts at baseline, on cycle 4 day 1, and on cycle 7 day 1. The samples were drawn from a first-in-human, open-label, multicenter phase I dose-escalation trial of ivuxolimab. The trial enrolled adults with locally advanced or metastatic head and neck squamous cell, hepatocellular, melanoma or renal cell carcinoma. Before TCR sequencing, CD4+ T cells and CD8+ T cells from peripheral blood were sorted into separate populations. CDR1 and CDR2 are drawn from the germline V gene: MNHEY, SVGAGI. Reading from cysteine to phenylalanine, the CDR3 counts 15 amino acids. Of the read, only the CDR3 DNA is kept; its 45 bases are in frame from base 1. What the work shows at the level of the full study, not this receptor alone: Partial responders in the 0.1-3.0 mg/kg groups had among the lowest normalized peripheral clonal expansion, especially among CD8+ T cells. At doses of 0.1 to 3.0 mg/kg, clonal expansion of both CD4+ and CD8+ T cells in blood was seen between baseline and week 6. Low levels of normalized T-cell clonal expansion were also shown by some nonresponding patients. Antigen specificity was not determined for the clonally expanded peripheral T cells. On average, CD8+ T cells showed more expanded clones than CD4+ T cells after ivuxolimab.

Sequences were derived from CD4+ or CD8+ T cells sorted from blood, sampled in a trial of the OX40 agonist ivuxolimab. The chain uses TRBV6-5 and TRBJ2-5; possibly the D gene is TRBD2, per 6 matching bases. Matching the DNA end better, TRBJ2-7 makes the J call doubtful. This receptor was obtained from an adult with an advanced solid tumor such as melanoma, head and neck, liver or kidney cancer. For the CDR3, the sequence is CASSPGLISSYEQYF. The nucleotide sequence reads TGTGCCAGCAGTCCGGGACTCATCAGCTCCTACGAGCAGTACTTC.